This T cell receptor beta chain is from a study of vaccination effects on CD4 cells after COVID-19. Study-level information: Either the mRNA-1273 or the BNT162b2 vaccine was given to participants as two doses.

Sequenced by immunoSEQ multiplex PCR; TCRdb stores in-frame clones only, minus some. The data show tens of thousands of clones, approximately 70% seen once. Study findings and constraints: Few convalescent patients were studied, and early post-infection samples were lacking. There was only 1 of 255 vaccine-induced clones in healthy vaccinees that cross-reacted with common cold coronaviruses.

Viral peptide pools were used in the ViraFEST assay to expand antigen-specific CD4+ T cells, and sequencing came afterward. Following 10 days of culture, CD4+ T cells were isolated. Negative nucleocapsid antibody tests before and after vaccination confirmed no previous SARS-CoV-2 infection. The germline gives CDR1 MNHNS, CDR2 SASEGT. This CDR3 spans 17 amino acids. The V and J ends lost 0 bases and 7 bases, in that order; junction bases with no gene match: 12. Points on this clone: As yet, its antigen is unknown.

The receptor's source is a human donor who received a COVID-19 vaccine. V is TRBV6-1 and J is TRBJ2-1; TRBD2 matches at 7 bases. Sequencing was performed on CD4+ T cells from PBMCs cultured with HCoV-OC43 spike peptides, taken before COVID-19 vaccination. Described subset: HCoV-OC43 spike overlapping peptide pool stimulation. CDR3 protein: CASSEAAGVFGGNEQFF. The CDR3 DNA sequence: TGTGCCAGCAGTGAAGCGGCGGGGGTATTCGGGGGTAATGAGCAGTTCTTC.